These 23 T cell receptor beta chains were sequenced from one sample in a study of blood T cell repertoires in COVID-19. Measured with immunoSEQ multiplex PCR; TCRdb has only the in-frame clones, and not every one. The table lists around 57,000 clones, 85% to 90% of them singletons. Material: peripheral blood. Receptor source: a human donor with active COVID-19. The donor label of this sample is uncertain.

The chain links TRBV29-1 to TRBJ1-2; 7 bases fit TRBD1. The V and J ends lost 7 bases and 0 bases, in that order; junction bases with no gene match: 5. CDR1 is SQVTM and CDR2 is ANQGSEA in the germline V gene. The CDR3 is made up of 13 amino acids. CDR3 nucleotide sequence: TGCAGCGCGGGACAGCTGCCTAACTATGGCTACACCTTC. Its protein is CSAGQLPNYGYTF.

The rearrangement links TRBV7-2 to TRBJ1-5; 8 nucleotides match TRBD1. Germline CDR1 SGHTA, CDR2 FQGNSA. This CDR3 has 13 amino acids. V gave up 4 bases and J gave up 11 bases; unmatched junction bases: 7. The DNA for the CDR3 is TGTGCCAGCAGCTGGAACAGGGGGATGACCCAGCATTTT. Protein product: CASSWNRGMTQHF.

The J gene is TRBJ1-5, the V gene TRBV5-6; 8 bases are a match to TRBD1. The CDR3 has 18 amino acids. Unmatched junction bases numbered 14, after V lost 3 bases and J lost 3 bases. Germline V gene lookup returns CDR1 SGHDT and CDR2 YYEEEE. In DNA form, the CDR3 reads TGTGCCAGCAGCTCCCGGGACAGGTCCTCACGGATCAATCAGCCCCAGCATTTT. Translated: CASSSRDRSSRINQPQHF.

V and J are TRBV7-9 and TRBJ2-7, with D possibly being TRBD2 (5 bases). The V end was cut by 8 bases, the J end by 2 bases, with 19 bases between. The CDR3 spans 15 residues. In germline, CDR1 is SEHNR, CDR2 FQNEAQ (reference sequence). The CDR3 reads CASRDGSGAPYEQYF. The CDR3 DNA sequence: TGTGCCAGCCGGGATGGGAGCGGAGCTCCCTACGAGCAGTACTTC.

The chain links TRBV3-1 (or the pseudogene TRBV3-2) to TRBJ2-3; TRBD1 matches at 8 bases. The germline V gene has CDR1 LGHDT and CDR2 YNNKEL (reference sequence). J lost 0 bases, V lost 4 bases, and 6 bases had no gene match. CDR3 size: 16 residues. DNA of the CDR3: TGTGCCAGCAGCCCAATCGGACAGGGAAGCACAGATACGCAGTATTTT. As protein: CASSPIGQGSTDTQYF.

This sequence joins TRBV14 and TRBJ1-1, with TRBD1 matching 9 bases. Losses at the gene ends were 4 bases for V and 1 base for J; bases not matched to a gene: 1. Per germline, CDR1 SGHDN and CDR2 FVKESK. This CDR3 spans 14 amino acids. The CDR3 here is CASSRQGGNTEAFF. For the CDR3, the DNA is TGTGCCAGCAGCCGACAGGGGGGGAACACTGAAGCTTTCTTT.

The V gene is TRBV27, the J gene TRBJ2-3; D is perhaps TRBD1 (5 bases). This CDR3 has 15 residues. The V gene's germline CDR1 is MNHEY and CDR2 SMNVEV (reference sequence). V dropped 2 bases and J dropped 2 bases, with 11 bases sitting between them. CDR3 sequence reads: CASSLRGANTDTQYF. CDR3 bases: TGTGCCAGCAGTTTAAGGGGTGCAAACACAGATACGCAGTATTTT.

J is TRBJ2-7 and V is TRBV28, with 10 bases fitting TRBD1. CDR3 length equals 14 residues. Germline V gene data show CDR1 as MDHEN and CDR2 as SYDVKM. With V trimmed by 3 bases and J by 5 bases, 4 bases remained unmatched. CDR3 sequence: CASSLGQGFDEQYF. The CDR3 DNA reads TGTGCCAGCAGTTTGGGACAGGGGTTCGACGAGCAGTACTTC. The variable domain in full, completed from reference TRBV28 and TRBJ2-7, reads DVKVTQSSRYLVKRTGEKVFLECVQDMDHENMFWYRQDPGLGLRLIYFSYDVKMKEKGDIPEGYSVSREKKERFSLILESASTNQTSMYLCASSLGQGFDEQYFGPGTRLTVT.

With regard to this clone: The junction departs from germline at one end; a sequencing error may be responsible. V gene TRBV25-1 combines with J gene TRBJ2-7; weak D call: TRBD1 (6 bases). The CDR3 loop spans 16 amino acids. CDR1 is MGHDK and CDR2 is SYGVNS in the germline V gene. The CDR3 region is CASSVRVGALSHEQYF. CDR3 bases: TGTGCCAGCAGTGTCCGAGTGGGGGCCCTCTCCCACGAGCAGTACTTC.

The V and J genes are TRBV7-3 and TRBJ2-3; TRBD2 matches 15 bases. CDR3 length: 18 residues. Germline V CDR1 and CDR2: SGHTA, FQGTGA. After removal of 5 bases from V and 3 bases from J, the junction contained 9 bases not matched to a gene. The CDR3 region is CASSRTSGGAGGTDTQYF. The DNA for the CDR3 is TGTGCCAGCAGCCGGACTAGCGGGGGGGCAGGTGGTACAGATACGCAGTATTTT.

The chain has TRBV4-2 and TRBJ2-7; 10 bases match TRBD2. V lost 5 bases to trimming and J lost 0 bases; unmatched junction nucleotides: 10. Germline V gene data show CDR1 as LGHNA and CDR2 as YNFKEQ. The CDR3 runs to 17 residues. In DNA form, the CDR3 reads TGTGCCAGCAGCGCCCTAGCGGGAGAAAGGAGCTCCTACGAGCAGTACTTC. Amino acids: CASSALAGERSSYEQYF.

The rearrangement joins TRBV9 to TRBJ2-5; D call uncertain. This CDR3 is built from 14 residues. Germline lookup yields CDR1 SGDLS and CDR2 YYNGEE. Deletions cut 0 bases from V and 5 bases from J, with 11 bases between. The CDR3: CASSVDPLGETQYF. The CDR3 bases are TGTGCCAGCAGCGTAGATCCCCTCGGGGAGACCCAGTACTTC.

J is TRBJ2-1 and V is TRBV5-5, with 7 nucleotides matching TRBD1. V shed 4 bases and J 5 bases; nucleotides not matched to a gene: 15. This CDR3 is 17 amino acids long. CDR1 and CDR2 (germline): SGHKS, YYEKEE (reference sequence). CDR3 DNA: TGTGCCAGCAGCCCTTGGCCCGTCGGGACAGCGAACAATGAGCAGTTCTTC. Its translation is CASSPWPVGTANNEQFF.

The genes are TRBV5-4 and TRBJ1-2; no reliable D call. The V and J ends lost 2 bases and 3 bases respectively, with 8 bases between them. Germline CDR1 reads SGHNT; CDR2 reads YYREEE (reference sequence). The CDR3 loop spans 13 amino acids. In nucleotides, the CDR3 is TGTGCCAGCAGCTTCGGTAGTGACTATGGCTACACCTTC. Its translation is CASSFGSDYGYTF. Combining the CDR3 with reference TRBV5-4 and TRBJ1-2 gives the whole variable domain ETGVTQSPTHLIKTRGQQVTLRCSSQSGHNTVSWYQQALGQGPQFIFQYYREEENGRGNFPPRFSGLQFPNYSSELNVNALELDDSALYLCASSFGSDYGYTFGSGTRLTVV.

The chain recombines TRBV7-9 with TRBJ2-7; 7 bases are a match to TRBD1. This CDR3 has 12 amino acids. With V trimmed by 1 base and J by 6 bases, 0 bases remained unmatched. The germline gives CDR1 SEHNR, CDR2 FQNEAQ (reference sequence). Here the CDR3 DNA reads TGTGCCAGCAGCTTAGAGGGGGCCGAGCAGTACTTC. Its protein is CASSLEGAEQYF.

This chain joins TRBV15 and TRBJ2-2, with 8 nucleotides matching TRBD1. CDR3 size: 17 residues. The ends lost 0 bases at V and 3 bases at J; junction bases unmatched: 6. Germline CDR1 and CDR2: LNHNV and YYDKDF (reference sequence). The CDR3 DNA follows: TGTGCCACCAGCAGAGATGTGCAGGGGGCGCACACCGGGGAGCTGTTTTTT. This sequence encodes CATSRDVQGAHTGELFF.

This chain links TRBV1 with TRBJ1-2. TRBV1 corresponds to a pseudogene. This CDR3 comprises 21 residues. In DNA form, the CDR3 reads TGCACCAGCAGCCAAGGGTATATCAGGAGCCCAAATCTCCGGCCGGACTTTGGCTACACCTTC. Protein sequence: CTSSQGYIRSPNLRPDFGYTF.

The chain uses TRBV27 and TRBJ2-2, with TRBD1 matching over 7 bases. V lost 4 bases, J lost 6 bases, and 17 bases stayed unmatched. Germline V gives CDR1 MNHEY, CDR2 SMNVEV (reference sequence). This CDR3 has 18 residues. The CDR3 loop reads CASSSSLLQGLGPGELFF. CDR3 DNA: TGTGCCAGCAGTTCAAGCCTTTTACAGGGGTTGGGTCCCGGGGAGCTGTTTTTT.

The rearrangement uses TRBV4-2 and TRBJ2-7, with 9 bases that match TRBD2. The CDR3 has 16 residues. Germline CDR1 is LGHNA and CDR2 is YNFKEQ. Losses at the gene ends were 4 bases for V and 3 bases for J; bases not matched to a gene: 10. CDR3 nucleotides: TGTGCCAGCAGCCTAAGCTCGCGGGGGGGCATCTACGAGCAGTACTTC. It is translated as CASSLSSRGGIYEQYF.

The chain combines TRBV6-2 or TRBV6-3 with TRBJ2-7; 7 bases match TRBD2. From germline, CDR1 is MNHEY and CDR2 SVGEGT. This CDR3 spans 16 amino acids. Unmatched junction bases numbered 9, after V lost 2 bases and J lost 2 bases. The CDR3 reads CASSYPGLLGAYEQYF. The CDR3, as DNA: TGTGCCAGCAGTTACCCGGGACTACTAGGGGCCTACGAGCAGTACTTC.

V gene TRBV29-1 combines with J gene TRBJ2-1; TRBD2 matches at 8 bases. V dropped 8 bases and J dropped 2; count of bases not matched to a gene: 11. The CDR3 runs to 15 residues. Germline values: CDR1 SQVTM, CDR2 ANQGSEA. CDR3 nucleotide sequence: TGCAGCATCGAAGGAGCGGGGGTAACCTACAATGAGCAGTTCTTC. Residues: CSIEGAGVTYNEQFF.

The CDR3 DNA reads as TGTGCCAGCAGCTTATATTCAGCGGGGCCATCCTACGAGCAGTACTTC. Its protein product is CASSLYSAGPSYEQYF. The chain combines TRBV7-2 with TRBJ2-7, with 7 bases identical to TRBD2. CDR1 and CDR2 from the germline V gene are SGHTA and FQGNSA. V was clipped by 2 bases and J by 1 base; unmatched bases: 8. The CDR3 contains 16 residues.

V and J are TRBV6-1 and TRBJ1-3; D not certain. Germline CDR1 is MNHNS and CDR2 is SASEGT. Trimming took 1 base from V and 0 from J, leaving 7 bases between them. CDR3 length: 15 residues. CDR3 loop: CASSEDAGSGNTIYF. DNA for the CDR3: TGTGCCAGCAGTGAAGACGCGGGCTCTGGAAACACCATATATTTT.